The 29 T cell receptor beta chains reported below all come from one sample, sequenced in a study of shared clonotypes between healthy human individuals. The table came from immunoSEQ multiplex PCR; TCRdb's copy has only in-frame clones and leaves some out. The table has some 650,000 clones, around 97% seen once. The specimen sequenced was naive CD4+ T cells sorted from blood. The sample's subset: CD45RA+ positively selected. The receptors shown here come from a woman aged 30 to 39 in good health.

The rearrangement joins TRBV28 to TRBJ1-1, with 7 positions matching TRBD1. This CDR3 spans 10 amino acids. J was trimmed by 8 bases and V by 6 bases; bases with no gene match: 0. Germline CDR1 reads MDHEN; CDR2 reads SYDVKM. The CDR3 protein is CASRDREAFF. The CDR3, as DNA: TGTGCCAGCAGGGACAGGGAAGCTTTCTTT. Combining the CDR3 with reference TRBV28 and TRBJ1-1 gives the whole variable domain DVKVTQSSRYLVKRTGEKVFLECVQDMDHENMFWYRQDPGLGLRLIYFSYDVKMKEKGDIPEGYSVSREKKERFSLILESASTNQTSMYLCASRDREAFFGQGTRLTVV.

V gene TRBV19 combines with J gene TRBJ2-7; 7 bases map to TRBD2. Germline CDR1 LNHDA, CDR2 SQIVND (reference sequence). The V segment lost 10 bases and the J segment 5 bases; nucleotides outside the gene matches: 17. This CDR3 spans 15 amino acids. CDR3 in DNA: TGTGCCACCTCTCCACTCTGGGCAGGGAGGGACGAGCAGTACTTC. As protein: CATSPLWAGRDEQYF. Supplemented by reference TRBV19 and TRBJ2-7, the full variable domain reads DGGITQSPKYLFRKEGQNVTLSCEQNLNHDAMYWYRQDPGQGLRLIYYSQIVNDFQKGDIAEGYSVSREKKESFPLTVTSAQKNPTAFYLCATSPLWAGRDEQYFGPGTRLTVT.

This clone was observed a single time. The V call is TRBV20-1, the J call TRBJ2-3; tentatively, D is TRBD2 (7 bases). Germline CDR1 and CDR2: DFQATT and SNEGSKA (reference sequence). CDR3 length equals 11 residues. CDR3 sequence: CGGAGTDTQYF. The DNA for the CDR3 is TGCGGGGGGGCTGGCACAGATACGCAGTATTTT.

V is TRBV20-1 and J is TRBJ1-2; D is undetermined. Germline CDR1 and CDR2: DFQATT and SNEGSKA (reference sequence). This CDR3 is 10 amino acids long. The ends were cut back, 0 bases at V and 8 bases at J, with 4 bases in the middle. In nucleotides, the CDR3 is TGCAGTGCTAGAGAGGAAGGCTACACCTTC. Amino acid sequence: CSAREEGYTF.

This chain links TRBV15 with TRBJ2-1, with 7 bases fitting TRBD1. J gave up 6 bases and V 3 bases, and 11 bases lay outside the gene matches. Germline values: CDR1 LNHNV, CDR2 YYDKDF (reference sequence). The CDR3 is 16 amino acids. The CDR3 nucleotides are TGTGCCACCAGCAGCGCCTCAGAGAGGGGGCGCAATGAGCAGTTCTTC. Translated, it gives CATSSASERGRNEQFF. Drawing the rest from reference TRBV15 and TRBJ2-1, the complete variable domain is DAMVIQNPRYQVTQFGKPVTLSCSQTLNHNVMYWYQQKSSQAPKLLFHYYDKDFNNEADTPDNFQSRRPNTSFCFLDIRSPGLGDTAMYLCATSSASERGRNEQFFGPGTRLTVL.

The V gene is TRBV7-2, the J gene TRBJ1-1; D is possibly TRBD1 (6 bases). Trimming removed 5 bases from V and 0 bases from J, with 19 bases in between. This CDR3 comprises 17 residues. The germline V gene encodes CDR1 SGHTA and CDR2 FQGNSA. The chain's CDR3 is CASSRKTLQGLNTEAFF. The CDR3 DNA is TGTGCCAGCAGCCGAAAGACCTTACAGGGATTGAACACTGAAGCTTTCTTT. The whole variable domain, remainder taken from reference TRBV7-2 and TRBJ1-1, is GAGVSQSPSNKVTEKGKDVELRCDPISGHTALYWYRQSLGQGLEFLIYFQGNSAPDKSGLPSDRFSAERTGGSVSTLTIQRTQQEDSAVYLCASSRKTLQGLNTEAFFGQGTRLTVV.

The chain links TRBV2 to TRBJ2-6; 9 positions match TRBD1. With 5 bases clipped from V and 2 bases from J, the junction kept 4 bases outside the gene matches. The germline gives CDR1 SNHLY, CDR2 FYNNEI. The CDR3 is 16 amino acids. Written as DNA, the CDR3 is TGTGCCAGCAGTTTAAGGACAGGGGCTGGGGCCAACGTCCTGACTTTC. Encoded protein: CASSLRTGAGANVLTF.

V and J are TRBV20-1 and TRBJ2-1; 8 bases agree with TRBD2. The CDR3 has 10 amino acids. Losses at the gene ends were 6 bases for V and 10 bases for J; bases not matched to a gene: 2. Germline V gene sequence: CDR1 DFQATT, CDR2 SNEGSKA (reference sequence). The CDR3, as DNA: TGCAGTGCGCGACTAGCGGAGCAGTTCTTC. It codes for CSARLAEQFF.

This sequence joins TRBV28 and TRBJ2-7, with 7 bases identical to TRBD1. This CDR3 spans 14 amino acids. The germline V gene encodes CDR1 MDHEN and CDR2 SYDVKM. V was pared by 7 bases and J by 0 bases, with 6 bases of the junction left unmatched. This CDR3 is CASKDRDSSYEQYF. CDR3 coding DNA: TGTGCCAGCAAAGATCGGGACAGCTCCTACGAGCAGTACTTC.

V and J are TRBV15 and TRBJ1-5, with a tentative D call TRBD1 (6 bases). Germline lookup yields CDR1 LNHNV and CDR2 YYDKDF (reference sequence). Trimming shortened V by 0 bases and J by 2 bases, and 14 bases separated the two germline ends. This CDR3 spans 17 amino acids. CDR3 bases: TGTGCCACCAGCAGAGAGGGAGGGGGTGACGGCAATCAGCCCCAGCATTTT. Translated, it gives CATSREGGGDGNQPQHF.

The V call is TRBV30, the J call TRBJ1-3; D gene uncertain. The V end was cut by 2 bases, the J end by 0 bases, with 5 bases between. CDR3 size: 13 residues. Germline V CDR1 and CDR2: GTSNPN, SVGIG (reference sequence). CDR3 amino acids: CAWSRSSGNTIYF. The CDR3 DNA follows: TGTGCCTGGAGTCGTAGCTCTGGAAACACCATATATTTT. The full variable domain, its missing parts supplied by reference TRBV30 and TRBJ1-3, is SQTIHQWPATLVQPVGSPLSLECTVEGTSNPNLYWYRQAAGRGLQLLFYSVGIGQISSEVPQNLSASRPQDRQFILSSKKLLLSDSGFYLCAWSRSSGNTIYFGEGSWLTVV.

CDR3 in amino acids: CASSPTWTGGYGYTF. The DNA of the CDR3 is TGTGCCAGCAGCCCCACCTGGACAGGGGGTTATGGCTACACCTTC. The rearrangement joins TRBV6-6 to TRBJ1-2, with 10 bases that match TRBD1. With V trimmed by 6 bases and J by 5 bases, 9 bases remained unmatched. The germline V gene has CDR1 MNHNY and CDR2 SVGAGI (reference sequence). The length of the CDR3 is 15 residues.

V usage is TRBV5-6 and J usage is TRBJ1-6; 9 bases map to TRBD1. Germline CDR1 and CDR2: SGHDT and YYEEEE. The ends lost 3 bases at V and 9 bases at J; junction bases unmatched: 4. The CDR3 is 14 amino acids. The CDR3 spells CASSWGQGPSPLHF. The CDR3 DNA reads TGTGCCAGCAGCTGGGGACAGGGTCCTTCACCCCTCCACTTT.

The chain is built from TRBV27 and TRBJ2-3, with 7 bases identical to TRBD2. CDR1 is MNHEY, CDR2 SMNVEV, per germline (reference sequence). The length of the CDR3 is 15 residues. With V trimmed by 4 bases and J by 0 bases, 4 bases remained unmatched. The CDR3, as DNA: TGTGCCAGCAGTTCCAGGACTAGGAGCACAGATACGCAGTATTTT. It specifies CASSSRTRSTDTQYF.

The chain employs TRBV7-8 and TRBJ2-7, with D uncertain. CDR1 and CDR2 (germline): SGHVS, FQNEAQ. The CDR3 spans 13 residues. Trimming stripped 5 bases from V and 0 bases from J, with 8 bases between. CDR3 sequence: CASSLDRSYEQYF. CDR3 nucleotides: TGTGCCAGCAGCCTGGACCGCTCCTACGAGCAGTACTTC.

V gene TRBV18 combines with J gene TRBJ1-2; no definite D call. CDR1 and CDR2 from the germline V gene are KGHSH and LQKENI. The CDR3 consists of 14 residues. V dropped 2 bases and J dropped 6 bases, with 13 bases sitting between them. Written as DNA, the CDR3 is TGTGCCAGCTCACCATCTTTCGACATCGATGGCTACACCTTC. Translation: CASSPSFDIDGYTF.

The chain is built from TRBV6-1 and TRBJ2-7, with 8 bases identical to TRBD2. V shed 7 bases and J 3 bases; nucleotides not matched to a gene: 11. Per germline, CDR1 MNHNS and CDR2 SASEGT. The CDR3 covers 15 residues. The CDR3 region is CASTTGLATNYEQYF. In nucleotides, the CDR3 is TGTGCCAGCACCACAGGACTAGCAACCAACTACGAGCAGTACTTC.

This clone was seen only once. The chain carries TRBV15 and TRBJ2-7, with D possibly called TRBD1 or TRBD2 (5 bases each). From germline, CDR1 is LNHNV and CDR2 YYDKDF (reference sequence). V lost 2 bases and J 4 bases, leaving 12 bases between the germline ends. This CDR3 contains 14 residues. The CDR3: CATSRSGTWYEQYF. CDR3 in DNA: TGTGCCACCAGCAGATCCGGGACCTGGTACGAGCAGTACTTC.

The chain recombines TRBV18 with TRBJ2-1; D could derive from TRBD1 or TRBD2 (6 bases each). The CDR3 extends over 16 amino acids. Looked up from germline, CDR1 is KGHSH and CDR2 is LQKENI. Trimming stripped 1 base from V and 6 bases from J, with 16 bases between. The CDR3 sequence is CASSPRGGGGGNEQFF. The CDR3 nucleotides are TGTGCCAGCTCACCACGGGGCGGTGGAGGGGGCAATGAGCAGTTCTTC.

This clone was detected a few times. The chain carries TRBV7-8 and TRBJ1-2, with unresolved D. Germline V gene data show CDR1 as SGHVS and CDR2 as FQNEAQ. This CDR3 is 13 amino acids long. The V gene lost 5 bases and the J gene lost 7 bases, with 14 bases spanning the gap. The CDR3 coding sequence is TGTGCCAGCAGCGTTCGGACGGCGGGTGGCTACACCTTC. Translating gives CASSVRTAGGYTF. The full variable domain, rest sourced from reference TRBV7-8 and TRBJ1-2, is GAGVSQSPRYKVAKRGQDVALRCDPISGHVSLFWYQQALGQGPEFLTYFQNEAQLDKSGLPSDRFFAERPEGSVSTLKIQRTQQEDSAVYLCASSVRTAGGYTFGSGTRLTVV.

The V call is TRBV28, the J call TRBJ1-1, with 12 bases that match TRBD1. The CDR3 is 15 residues long. Germline V CDR1 and CDR2: MDHEN, SYDVKM. V dropped 7 bases and J dropped 8; count of bases not matched to a gene: 11. In nucleotides, the CDR3 is TGTGCCAGCACTGAGATCCCGGGACAGGGGGCGGAAGCTTTCTTT. Translation gives CASTEIPGQGAEAFF.

CDR3 protein: CASSITKGSGYTF. The DNA for the CDR3 is TGTGCCAGTAGTATAACGAAAGGATCTGGCTACACCTTC. The chain employs TRBV19 and TRBJ1-2; no clear D. The CDR3 length is 13 residues. Trimming cost V 2 bases and J 7 bases, with 11 bases left between them. Germline lookup yields CDR1 LNHDA and CDR2 SQIVND (reference sequence).

The chain links TRBV28 to TRBJ2-2; 8 positions agree with TRBD1. Trimming took 9 bases from V and 5 from J; bases not matched to a gene: 5. Germline lookup yields CDR1 MDHEN and CDR2 SYDVKM. This CDR3 has 13 residues. This CDR3 is CASHRGETGELFF. In DNA, the CDR3 is TGTGCCAGTCACAGGGGGGAAACCGGGGAGCTGTTTTTT. Full variable domain (rest looked up from reference TRBV28 and TRBJ2-2): DVKVTQSSRYLVKRTGEKVFLECVQDMDHENMFWYRQDPGLGLRLIYFSYDVKMKEKGDIPEGYSVSREKKERFSLILESASTNQTSMYLCASHRGETGELFFGEGSRLTVL.

The chain recombines TRBV5-1 with TRBJ2-5, with D uncertain. CDR3 length: 14 residues. The germline gives CDR1 SGHRS, CDR2 YFSETQ. V was cut by 0 bases and J by 5 bases, with 11 bases left in between. The CDR3 loop is CASSLGPRPETQYF. The CDR3 DNA reads as TGCGCCAGCAGCTTGGGTCCCCGTCCCGAGACCCAGTACTTC.

The chain couples TRBV28 to TRBJ1-4; 8 nucleotides align to TRBD1. This CDR3 has 14 residues. The germline V gene encodes CDR1 MDHEN and CDR2 SYDVKM. Trimming cost V 8 bases and J 7 bases; bases outside gene matches: 9. The CDR3 loop reads CASLTPDRAEKLFF. CDR3 nucleotide sequence: TGTGCCAGCCTCACGCCGGACAGGGCTGAAAAACTGTTTTTT.

The J gene is TRBJ2-7, the V gene TRBV19, with D unresolved. Germline V gene data show CDR1 as LNHDA and CDR2 as SQIVND (reference sequence). The ends were cut back, 5 bases at V and 0 bases at J, with 17 bases in the middle. This CDR3 is built from 16 residues. CDR3 in DNA: TGTGCCAGTAGTGCCGGTCTTGGGGAAAGCTCCTACGAGCAGTACTTC. Encoded protein: CASSAGLGESSYEQYF.

The CDR3 DNA reads as TGCGCCAGCAGCTTGGGCAGTGTGTACTCTGGAAACACCATATATTTT. Translation: CASSLGSVYSGNTIYF. The chain links TRBV5-1 to TRBJ1-3; D unclear. The CDR3 has 16 amino acids. The germline gives CDR1 SGHRS, CDR2 YFSETQ. Trimming took off 0 bases at V and 0 bases at J, with 10 bases between the two ends. The full variable domain, in which reference TRBV5-1 and TRBJ1-3 provide the parts outside the CDR3, is KAGVTQTPRYLIKTRGQQVTLSCSPISGHRSVSWYQQTPGQGLQFLFEYFSETQRNKGNFPGRFSGRQFSNSRSEMNVSTLELGDSALYLCASSLGSVYSGNTIYFGEGSWLTVV.

The rearrangement joins TRBV5-4 to TRBJ1-1, with 11 bases matching TRBD1. Germline assignment: CDR1 SGHNT and CDR2 YYREEE (reference sequence). This CDR3 region has 14 residues. V lost 3 bases to trimming and J lost 3 bases; unmatched junction nucleotides: 1. CDR3 in amino acids: CASSSGQGDTEAFF. The CDR3 DNA sequence: TGTGCCAGCAGCTCGGGACAGGGGGACACTGAAGCTTTCTTT.

This clone was found a few times. The sample carries other DNA sequences with the same CDR3. The chain couples TRBV13 to TRBJ1-5; TRBD1 might be the D (5 bases). CDR1 is PRHDT, CDR2 FYEKMQ, per germline (reference sequence). Trimming shortened V by 5 bases and J by 7 bases, and 9 bases separated the two germline ends. The CDR3 extends over 12 amino acids. The CDR3 spells CASSLPGQPQHF. Written as DNA, the CDR3 is TGTGCCAGCAGCCTTCCAGGGCAGCCCCAGCATTTT.